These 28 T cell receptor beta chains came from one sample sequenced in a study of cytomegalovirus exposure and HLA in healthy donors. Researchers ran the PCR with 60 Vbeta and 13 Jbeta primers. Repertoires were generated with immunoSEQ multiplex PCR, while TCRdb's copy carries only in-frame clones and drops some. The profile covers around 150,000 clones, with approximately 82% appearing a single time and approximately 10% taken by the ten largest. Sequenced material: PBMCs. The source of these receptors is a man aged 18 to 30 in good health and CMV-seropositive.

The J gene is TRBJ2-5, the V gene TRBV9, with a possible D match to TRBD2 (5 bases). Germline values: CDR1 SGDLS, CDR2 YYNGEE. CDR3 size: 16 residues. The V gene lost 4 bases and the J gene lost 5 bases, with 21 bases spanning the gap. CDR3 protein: CASSPPRTLGGETQYF. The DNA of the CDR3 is TGTGCCAGCAGCCCTCCCAGGACCCTCGGCGGGGAGACCCAGTACTTC.

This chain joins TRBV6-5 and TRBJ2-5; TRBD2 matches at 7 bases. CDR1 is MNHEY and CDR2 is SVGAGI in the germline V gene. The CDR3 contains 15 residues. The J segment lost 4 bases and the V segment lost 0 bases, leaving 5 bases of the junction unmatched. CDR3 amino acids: CASSYSQRDAETQYF. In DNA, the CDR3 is TGTGCCAGCAGTTACTCCCAGCGGGATGCAGAGACCCAGTACTTC.

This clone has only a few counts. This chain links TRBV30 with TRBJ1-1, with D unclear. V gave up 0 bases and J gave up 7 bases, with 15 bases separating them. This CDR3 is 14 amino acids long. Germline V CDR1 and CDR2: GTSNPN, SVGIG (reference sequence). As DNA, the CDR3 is TGTGCCTGGAGTGTACACTCAGCGGGCCGTGAAGCTTTCTTT. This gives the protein CAWSVHSAGREAFF. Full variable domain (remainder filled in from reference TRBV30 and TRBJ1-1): SQTIHQWPATLVQPVGSPLSLECTVEGTSNPNLYWYRQAAGRGLQLLFYSVGIGQISSEVPQNLSASRPQDRQFILSSKKLLLSDSGFYLCAWSVHSAGREAFFGQGTRLTVV.

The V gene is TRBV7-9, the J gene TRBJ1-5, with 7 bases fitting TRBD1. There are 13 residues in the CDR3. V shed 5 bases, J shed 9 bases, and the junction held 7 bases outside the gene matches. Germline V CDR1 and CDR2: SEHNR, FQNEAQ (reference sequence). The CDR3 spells CASSPGGSGPQHF. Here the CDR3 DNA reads TGTGCCAGCAGCCCAGGGGGGTCCGGGCCCCAGCATTTT.

The CDR3 reads CASSLSNRASGYNEQFF. CDR3 coding DNA: TGTGCCAGCAGTTTATCGAATAGGGCTAGCGGCTACAATGAGCAGTTCTTC. The V call is TRBV27, the J call TRBJ2-1; the match to TRBD2 covers 7 bases. This CDR3 contains 17 residues. The ends lost 0 bases at V and 3 bases at J; junction bases unmatched: 8. Germline CDR1 reads MNHEY; CDR2 reads SMNVEV (reference sequence).

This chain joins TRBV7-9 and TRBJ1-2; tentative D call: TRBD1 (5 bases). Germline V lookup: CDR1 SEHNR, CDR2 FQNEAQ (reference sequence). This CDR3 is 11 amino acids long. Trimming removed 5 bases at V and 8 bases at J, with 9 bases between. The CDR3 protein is CASSPGCGYTF. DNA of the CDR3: TGTGCCAGCAGCCCAGGGTGCGGCTACACCTTC.

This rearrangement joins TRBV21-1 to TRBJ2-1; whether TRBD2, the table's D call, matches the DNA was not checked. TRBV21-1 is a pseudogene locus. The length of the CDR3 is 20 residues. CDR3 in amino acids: CASSKRPGHLLAGGQGEQFF. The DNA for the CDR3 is TGTGCCAGCAGCAAAAGACCTGGACACTTACTAGCGGGAGGGCAGGGTGAGCAGTTCTTC.

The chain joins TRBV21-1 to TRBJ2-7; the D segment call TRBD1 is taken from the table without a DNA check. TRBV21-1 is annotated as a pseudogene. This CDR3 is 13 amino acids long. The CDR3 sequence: CASPKGHSYEQYF. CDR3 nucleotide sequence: TGTGCCAGCCCAAAGGGGCATTCCTACGAGCAGTACTTC.

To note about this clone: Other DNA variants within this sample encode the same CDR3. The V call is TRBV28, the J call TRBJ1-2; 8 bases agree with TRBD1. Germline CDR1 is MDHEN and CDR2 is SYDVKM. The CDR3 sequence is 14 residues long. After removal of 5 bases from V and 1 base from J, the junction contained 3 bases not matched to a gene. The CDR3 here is CASSLGQGNYGYTF. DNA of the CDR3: TGTGCCAGCAGTCTAGGACAGGGTAACTATGGCTACACCTTC.

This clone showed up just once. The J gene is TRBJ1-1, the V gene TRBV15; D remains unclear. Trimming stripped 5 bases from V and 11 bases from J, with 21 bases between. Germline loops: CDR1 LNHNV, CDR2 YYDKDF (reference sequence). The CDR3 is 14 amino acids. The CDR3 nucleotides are TGTGCCACCAGCCTATCTGGCAGGAGTGGCGGGGCTTTCTTT. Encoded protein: CATSLSGRSGGAFF.

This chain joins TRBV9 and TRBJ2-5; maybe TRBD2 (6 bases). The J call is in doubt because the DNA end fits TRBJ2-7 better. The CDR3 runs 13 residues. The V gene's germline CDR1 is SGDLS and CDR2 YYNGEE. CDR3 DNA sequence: TGTGCCAGCGAGACGGGAGTAACCTACGAGCAGTACTTC. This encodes CASETGVTYEQYF.

CDR3: CASSSTHRAKETQYF. The CDR3 region has the DNA TGTGCCAGCAGTTCGACCCACAGAGCCAAAGAGACCCAGTACTTC. The gene calls are TRBV28 and TRBJ2-5; D is unresolved. Germline V gene lookup returns CDR1 MDHEN and CDR2 SYDVKM. Trimming shortened V by 4 bases and J by 3 bases, and 15 bases separated the two germline ends. This CDR3 is 15 amino acids long.

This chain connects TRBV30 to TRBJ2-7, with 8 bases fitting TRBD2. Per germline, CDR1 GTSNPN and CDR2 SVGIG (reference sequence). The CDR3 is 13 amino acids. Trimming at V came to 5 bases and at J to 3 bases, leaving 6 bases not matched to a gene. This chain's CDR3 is CAWEGLGGYEQYF. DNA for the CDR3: TGTGCCTGGGAGGGACTAGGAGGCTACGAGCAGTACTTC. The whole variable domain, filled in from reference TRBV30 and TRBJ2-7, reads SQTIHQWPATLVQPVGSPLSLECTVEGTSNPNLYWYRQAAGRGLQLLFYSVGIGQISSEVPQNLSASRPQDRQFILSSKKLLLSDSGFYLCAWEGLGGYEQYFGPGTRLTVT.

CDR3 coding DNA: TGTGCCAGCAGCGAAACCGGGACAGGTTCACCTCTCTCCTACGAGCAGTACTTC. It translates to CASSETGTGSPLSYEQYF. V gene TRBV28 combines with J gene TRBJ2-7; 8 positions match TRBD1. This CDR3 comprises 18 residues. Germline CDR1 MDHEN, CDR2 SYDVKM. V lost 6 bases and J lost 0; bases outside the gene matches: 16.

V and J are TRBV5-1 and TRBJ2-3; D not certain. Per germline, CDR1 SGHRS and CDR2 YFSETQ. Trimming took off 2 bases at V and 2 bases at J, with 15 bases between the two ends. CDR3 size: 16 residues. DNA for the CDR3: TGCGCCAGCAGCTTAAGACGGGTTTACCTCACAGATACGCAGTATTTT. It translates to CASSLRRVYLTDTQYF.

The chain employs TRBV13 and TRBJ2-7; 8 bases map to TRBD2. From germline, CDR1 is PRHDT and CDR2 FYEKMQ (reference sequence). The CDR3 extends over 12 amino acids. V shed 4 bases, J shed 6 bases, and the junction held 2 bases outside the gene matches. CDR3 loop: CASSSGLAEQYF. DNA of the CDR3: TGTGCCAGCAGCTCAGGACTAGCCGAGCAGTACTTC.

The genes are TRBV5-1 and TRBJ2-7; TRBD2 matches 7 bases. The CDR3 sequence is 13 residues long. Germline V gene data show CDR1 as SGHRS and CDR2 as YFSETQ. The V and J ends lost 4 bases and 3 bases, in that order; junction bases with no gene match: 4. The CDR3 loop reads CASSAGGGYEQYF. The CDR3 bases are TGCGCCAGCAGCGCAGGCGGGGGCTACGAGCAGTACTTC.

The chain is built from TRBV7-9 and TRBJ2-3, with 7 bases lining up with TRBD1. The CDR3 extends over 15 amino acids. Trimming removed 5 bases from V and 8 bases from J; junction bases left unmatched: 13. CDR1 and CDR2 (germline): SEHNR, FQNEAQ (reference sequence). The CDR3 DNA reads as TGTGCCAGCAGCCGTGACAGGGACCCACTTTTTACGCAGTATTTT. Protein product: CASSRDRDPLFTQYF.

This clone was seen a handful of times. The CDR3 spells CASSLDPGNREHGYTF. Written as DNA, the CDR3 is TGCGCCAGCAGCTTAGACCCGGGGAACAGGGAGCATGGCTACACCTTC. This sequence joins TRBV5-1 and TRBJ1-2; perhaps TRBD1 as D (6 bases). Germline assignment: CDR1 SGHRS and CDR2 YFSETQ. The CDR3 is 16 amino acids. V lost 2 bases and J 6 bases, leaving 20 bases between the germline ends.

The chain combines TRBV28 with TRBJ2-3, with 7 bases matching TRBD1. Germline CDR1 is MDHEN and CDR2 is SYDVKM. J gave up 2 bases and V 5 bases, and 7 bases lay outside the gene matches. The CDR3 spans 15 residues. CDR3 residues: CASSLGGPYTDTQYF. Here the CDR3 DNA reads TGTGCCAGCAGTCTAGGGGGCCCGTACACAGATACGCAGTATTTT.

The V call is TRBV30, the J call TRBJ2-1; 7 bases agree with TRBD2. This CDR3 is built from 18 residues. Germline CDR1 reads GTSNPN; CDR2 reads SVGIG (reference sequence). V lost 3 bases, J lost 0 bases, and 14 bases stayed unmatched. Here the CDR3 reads CAWRTIRDYQSSYNEQFF. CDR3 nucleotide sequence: TGTGCCTGGAGGACAATCCGGGACTACCAGAGCTCCTACAATGAGCAGTTCTTC.

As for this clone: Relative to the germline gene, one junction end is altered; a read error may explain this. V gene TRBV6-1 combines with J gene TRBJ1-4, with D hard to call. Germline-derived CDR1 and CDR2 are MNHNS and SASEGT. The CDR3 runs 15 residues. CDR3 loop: CTSSKRTPGGEKLFF. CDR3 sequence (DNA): TGTACCAGCAGCAAAAGAACCCCCGGCGGTGAAAAACTGTTTTTT.

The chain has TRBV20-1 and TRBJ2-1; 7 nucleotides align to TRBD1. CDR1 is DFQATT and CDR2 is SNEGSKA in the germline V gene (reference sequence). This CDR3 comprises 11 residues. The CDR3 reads CSGQVYNEQFF. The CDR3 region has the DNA TGCAGCGGACAGGTGTACAATGAGCAGTTCTTC.

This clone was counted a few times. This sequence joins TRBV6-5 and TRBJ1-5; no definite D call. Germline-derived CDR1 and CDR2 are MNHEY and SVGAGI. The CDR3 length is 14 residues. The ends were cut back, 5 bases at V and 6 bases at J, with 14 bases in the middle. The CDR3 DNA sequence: TGTGCCAGCAGTACGACGGGATTTGCTCAGCCCCAGCATTTT. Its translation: CASSTTGFAQPQHF.

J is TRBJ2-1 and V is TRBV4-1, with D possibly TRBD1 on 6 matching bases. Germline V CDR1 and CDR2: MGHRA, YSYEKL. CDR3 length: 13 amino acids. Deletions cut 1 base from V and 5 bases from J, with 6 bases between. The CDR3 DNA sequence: TGCGCCAGCAGCCAAGCAGGGGACAATGAGCAGTTCTTC. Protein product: CASSQAGDNEQFF.

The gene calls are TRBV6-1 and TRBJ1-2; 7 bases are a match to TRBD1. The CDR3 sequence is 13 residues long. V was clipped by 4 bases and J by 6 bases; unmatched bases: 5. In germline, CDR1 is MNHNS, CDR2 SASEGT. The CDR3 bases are TGTGCCAGCAGTGTTAACGGACAGGATGGCTACACCTTC. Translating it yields CASSVNGQDGYTF.

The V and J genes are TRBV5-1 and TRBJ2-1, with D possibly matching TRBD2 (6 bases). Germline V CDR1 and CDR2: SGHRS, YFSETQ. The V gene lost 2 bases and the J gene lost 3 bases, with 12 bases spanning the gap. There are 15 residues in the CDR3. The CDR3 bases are TGCGCCAGCAGCTTAGATAGCGGCCTCTACAATGAGCAGTTCTTC. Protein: CASSLDSGLYNEQFF.

CDR3 amino acids: CASSPTESGTIYF. CDR3 DNA: TGCGCCAGCAGCCCTACTGAGAGTGGCACCATATATTTT. The chain recombines TRBV5-1 with TRBJ1-3; D uncertain. Trimming took off 4 bases at V and 9 bases at J, with 14 bases between the two ends. The length of the CDR3 is 13 residues. Looked up from germline, CDR1 is SGHRS and CDR2 is YFSETQ.